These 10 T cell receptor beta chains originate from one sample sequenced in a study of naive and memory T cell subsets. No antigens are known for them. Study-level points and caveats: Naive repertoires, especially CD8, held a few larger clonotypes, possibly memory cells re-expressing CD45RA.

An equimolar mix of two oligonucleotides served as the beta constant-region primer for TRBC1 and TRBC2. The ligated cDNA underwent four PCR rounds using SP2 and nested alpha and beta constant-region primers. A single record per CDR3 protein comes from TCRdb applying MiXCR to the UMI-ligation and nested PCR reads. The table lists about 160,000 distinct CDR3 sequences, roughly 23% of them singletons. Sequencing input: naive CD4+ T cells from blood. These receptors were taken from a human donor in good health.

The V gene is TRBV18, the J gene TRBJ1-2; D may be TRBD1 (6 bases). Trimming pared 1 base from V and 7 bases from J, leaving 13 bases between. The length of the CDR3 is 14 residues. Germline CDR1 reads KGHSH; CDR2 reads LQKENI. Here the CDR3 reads CASSPQGGQLGYTF. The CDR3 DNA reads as TGTGCCAGCTCACCACAGGGGGGCCAACTTGGCTACACCTTC.

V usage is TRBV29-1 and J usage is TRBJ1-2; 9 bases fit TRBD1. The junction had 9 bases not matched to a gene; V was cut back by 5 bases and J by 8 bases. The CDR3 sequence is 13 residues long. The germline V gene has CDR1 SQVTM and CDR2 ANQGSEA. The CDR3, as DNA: TGCAGCGTTATAGCCGGGACAGGGTCCGGCTACACCTTC. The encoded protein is CSVIAGTGSGYTF.

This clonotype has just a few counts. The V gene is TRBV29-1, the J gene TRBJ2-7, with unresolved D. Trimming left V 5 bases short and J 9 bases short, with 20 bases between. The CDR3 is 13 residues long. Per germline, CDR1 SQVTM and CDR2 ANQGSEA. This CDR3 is CSVSATFNSGQYF. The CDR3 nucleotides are TGCAGCGTTTCAGCGACCTTTAACTCTGGGCAGTACTTC.

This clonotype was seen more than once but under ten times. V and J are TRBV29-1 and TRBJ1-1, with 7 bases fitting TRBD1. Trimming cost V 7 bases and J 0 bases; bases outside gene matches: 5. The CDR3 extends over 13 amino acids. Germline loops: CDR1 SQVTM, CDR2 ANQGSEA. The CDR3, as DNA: TGCAGCGCCTCCAGGGGGATGAACACTGAAGCTTTCTTT. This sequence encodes CSASRGMNTEAFF.

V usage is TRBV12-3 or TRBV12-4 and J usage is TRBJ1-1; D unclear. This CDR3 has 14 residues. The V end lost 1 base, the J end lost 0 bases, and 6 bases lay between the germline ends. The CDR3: CASSLEGLNTEAFF. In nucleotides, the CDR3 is TGTGCCAGCAGTTTAGAAGGGTTGAACACTGAAGCTTTCTTT.

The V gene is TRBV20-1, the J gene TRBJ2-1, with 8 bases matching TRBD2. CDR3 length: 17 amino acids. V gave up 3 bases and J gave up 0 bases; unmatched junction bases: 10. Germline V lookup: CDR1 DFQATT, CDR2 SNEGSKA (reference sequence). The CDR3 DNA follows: TGCAGTGCTAGTGGTTCGGGGGGGGGCCTCTCCTACAATGAGCAGTTCTTC. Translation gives CSASGSGGGLSYNEQFF.

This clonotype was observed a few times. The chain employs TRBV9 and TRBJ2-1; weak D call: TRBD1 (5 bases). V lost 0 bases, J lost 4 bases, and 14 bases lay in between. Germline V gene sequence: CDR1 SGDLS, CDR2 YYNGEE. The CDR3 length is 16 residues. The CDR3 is CASSVASGQGYNEQFF. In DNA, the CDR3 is TGTGCCAGCAGCGTAGCATCCGGGCAGGGATACAATGAGCAGTTCTTC.

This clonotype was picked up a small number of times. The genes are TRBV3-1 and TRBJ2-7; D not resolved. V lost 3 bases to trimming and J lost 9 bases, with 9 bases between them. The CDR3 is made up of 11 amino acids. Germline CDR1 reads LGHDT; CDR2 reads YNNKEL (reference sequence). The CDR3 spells CASSHGKGQYF. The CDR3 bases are TGTGCCAGCAGCCATGGGAAGGGGCAGTACTTC.

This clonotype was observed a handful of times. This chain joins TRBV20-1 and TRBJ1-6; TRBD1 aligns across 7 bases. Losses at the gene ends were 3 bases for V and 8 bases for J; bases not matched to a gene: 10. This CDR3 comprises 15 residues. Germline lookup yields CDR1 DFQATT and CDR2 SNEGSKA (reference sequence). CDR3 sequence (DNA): TGCAGTGCTAGGTATCCACAGGGGCAGGATTCACCCCTCCACTTT. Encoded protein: CSARYPQGQDSPLHF.

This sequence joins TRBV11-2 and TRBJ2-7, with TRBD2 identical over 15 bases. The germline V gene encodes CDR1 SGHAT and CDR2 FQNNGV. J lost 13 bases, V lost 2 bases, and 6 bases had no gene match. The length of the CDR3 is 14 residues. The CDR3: CASSLSPGLAGGYF. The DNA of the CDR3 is TGTGCCAGCAGCTTAAGTCCGGGACTAGCGGGAGGATACTTC.